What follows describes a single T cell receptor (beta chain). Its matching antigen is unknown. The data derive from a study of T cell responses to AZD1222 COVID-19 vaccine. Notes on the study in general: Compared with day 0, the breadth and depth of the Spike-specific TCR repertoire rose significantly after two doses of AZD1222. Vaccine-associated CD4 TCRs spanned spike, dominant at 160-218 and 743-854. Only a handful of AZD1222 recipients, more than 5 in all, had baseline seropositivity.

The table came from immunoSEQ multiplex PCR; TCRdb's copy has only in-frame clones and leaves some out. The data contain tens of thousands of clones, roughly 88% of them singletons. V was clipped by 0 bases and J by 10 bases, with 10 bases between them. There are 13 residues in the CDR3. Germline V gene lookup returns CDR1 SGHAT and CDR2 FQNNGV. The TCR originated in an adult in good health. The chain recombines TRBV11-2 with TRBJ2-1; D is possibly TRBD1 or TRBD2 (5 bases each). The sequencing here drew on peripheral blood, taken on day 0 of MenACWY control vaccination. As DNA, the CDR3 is TGTGCCAGCAGCTTAGATCCAGGGACGGAGCAGTTCTTC. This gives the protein CASSLDPGTEQFF. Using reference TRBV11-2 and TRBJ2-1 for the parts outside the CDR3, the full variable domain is EAGVAQSPRYKIIEKRQSVAFWCNPISGHATLYWYQQILGQGPKLLIQFQNNGVVDDSQLPKDRFSAERLKGVDSTLKIQPAKLEDSAVYLCASSLDPGTEQFFGPGTRLTVL.